This TCR beta chain was identified during a study of blood T cell repertoires in COVID-19. This table comes from immunoSEQ multiplex PCR, and its TCRdb copy is limited to in-frame clones, with some not included. The sample carries 200,000 to 250,000 clones, roughly 84% recorded once. V gave up 7 bases and J gave up 1 base; unmatched junction bases: 10. Per germline, CDR1 LNHDA and CDR2 SQIVND (reference sequence). This CDR3 has 17 residues. Sequencing input: peripheral blood. The V and J genes are TRBV19 and TRBJ1-5; 10 nucleotides agree with TRBD1. This receptor was identified in a woman of 80 years or more with active or convalescent COVID-19. CDR3 loop: CASTIPGQGMSNQPQHF. The CDR3 DNA sequence: TGTGCCAGTACCATCCCGGGACAGGGGATGAGCAATCAGCCCCAGCATTTT.